A selection of T cell receptor beta chains follows, all from one sample in a study of blood T cell repertoires in COVID-19. Sequencing was performed with immunoSEQ multiplex PCR; in TCRdb, only in-frame clones are kept and a portion is missing. Here the sample spans roughly 380,000 clones, around 89% being singletons. Sequencing was carried out using peripheral blood. The receptor set was obtained from a woman aged 40 to 50 with COVID-19, enrolled during active disease. CDR3s include the opening cysteine and the closing phenylalanine or tryptophan. The order of the fields is D gene, clone size, V gene, J gene, CDR3 protein, CDR3 DNA. A D gene is named only where the DNA matches it firmly. Clone size appears in some rows only: once, few, many, or a class for an expanded clone.

TRBD2	-	TRBV4-1	TRBJ2-1	CASSQSSGGLYNEQFF	TGCGCCAGCAGCCAAAGTAGCGGGGGGCTATACAATGAGCAGTTCTTC
TRBD1	-	TRBV6-5	TRBJ2-7	CASSYSGTGDYEQYF	TGTGCCAGCAGTTACTCCGGGACAGGGGACTACGAGCAGTACTTC
TRBD1	-	TRBV2	TRBJ1-5	CASRYRDRVGVPQHF	TGTGCCAGCCGTTATCGGGACAGGGTCGGGGTGCCCCAGCATTTT
-	-	TRBV25-1	TRBJ1-3	CASSEPASGRVGNTIYF	TGTGCCAGCAGTGAACCCGCCAGTGGGAGGGTTGGAAACACCATATATTTT
-	-	TRBV27	TRBJ1-1	CASSLGRGNTEAFF	TGTGCCAGCAGTTTGGGTAGGGGGAACACTGAAGCTTTCTTT
TRBD1	-	TRBV7-3	TRBJ2-2	CASSPISGQGTGELFF	TGTGCCAGCAGCCCCATATCCGGACAGGGGACCGGGGAGCTGTTTTTT
TRBD1	-	TRBV6-5	TRBJ1-6	CASSHRGGWDSPLHF	TGTGCCAGCAGCCACAGGGGGGGCTGGGATTCACCCCTCCACTTT
TRBD1	-	TRBV7-3	TRBJ1-1	CASSRDRGSEAFF	TGTGCCAGCAGCCGTGACAGGGGAAGTGAAGCTTTCTTT
-	-	TRBV5-1	TRBJ2-5	CASSLVGSIETQYF	TGCGCCAGCAGCTTGGTTGGGAGCATAGAGACCCAGTACTTC
-	-	TRBV28	TRBJ1-1	CASSLWLSGTEAFF	TGTGCCAGCAGTTTATGGCTTTCCGGCACTGAAGCTTTCTTT
-	-	TRBV7-9	TRBJ1-6	CASSLVSSGMFSYNSPLHF	TGTGCCAGCAGCTTAGTTTCGTCAGGGATGTTCTCCTATAATTCACCCCTCCACTTT
TRBD2	-	TRBV20-1	TRBJ2-7	CSASRVAGAYEQYF	TGCAGTGCTAGTAGAGTAGCGGGGGCCTACGAGCAGTACTTC
-	-	TRBV25-1	TRBJ1-1	CASSGRVAEAFF	TGTGCCAGCAGTGGCCGGGTGGCTGAAGCTTTCTTT
TRBD1	once	TRBV5-4	TRBJ2-5	CASSKQGYQETQYF	TGTGCCAGCAGCAAACAGGGGTACCAAGAGACCCAGTACTTC
TRBD1	-	TRBV9	TRBJ2-7	CASSPRGQGASYEQYF	TGTGCCAGCAGCCCGCGTGGACAGGGGGCTTCCTACGAGCAGTACTTC
-	-	TRBV28	TRBJ2-7	CASSSPGSRYEQYF	TGTGCCAGCAGTTCACCCGGGAGCAGGTACGAGCAGTACTTC
TRBD1	-	TRBV7-9	TRBJ1-1	CASSPSFDRVNTEAFF	TGTGCCAGCAGCCCCAGCTTCGACAGGGTGAACACTGAAGCTTTCTTT
-	-	TRBV30	TRBJ2-2	CAWKTGNTGELFF	TGTGCCTGGAAAACGGGGAACACCGGGGAGCTGTTTTTT
-	-	TRBV9	TRBJ1-1	CASSVAVGMNTEAFF	TGTGCCAGCAGCGTAGCCGTCGGGATGAACACTGAAGCTTTCTTT
-	-	TRBV7-2	TRBJ1-4	CASSFYNEKLFF	TGTGCCAGCAGCTTCTATAATGAAAAACTGTTTTTT
TRBD1	-	TRBV7-6	TRBJ2-7	CASSLAGGQGSYEQYF	TGTGCCAGCAGCTTAGCGGGGGGACAGGGCTCCTACGAGCAGTACTTC
-	-	TRBV7-3	TRBJ1-2	CASSLISQGAMVGYTF	TGTGCCAGCAGCTTAATTAGCCAGGGTGCTATGGTAGGCTACACCTTC
TRBD1	-	TRBV19	TRBJ2-1	CASAGTGWYEQFF	TGTGCCAGTGCAGGGACAGGATGGTATGAGCAGTTCTTC
-	-	TRBV5-4	TRBJ2-3	CASNWGGTDTQYF	TGTGCCAGCAATTGGGGGGGCACAGATACGCAGTATTTT
-	-	TRBV24-1	TRBJ2-1	CATSAARVNYNEQFF	TGTGCCACCAGCGCAGCCAGGGTAAATTACAATGAGCAGTTCTTC
-	-	TRBV6-2/TRBV6-3	TRBJ1-2	CASSLQGNYGYTF	TGTGCCAGCAGTCTCCAGGGGAACTATGGCTACACCTTC
TRBD1	-	TRBV9	TRBJ1-4	CASSGDRVEKLFF	TGTGCCAGCAGCGGCGACAGGGTGGAAAAACTGTTTTTT
-	-	TRBV2	TRBJ1-2	CASSGQAPNYGYTF	TGTGCCAGCAGTGGACAGGCACCTAACTATGGCTACACCTTC
TRBD2	-	TRBV4-3	TRBJ2-7	CASSQDLGEGAYEQCF	TGCGCCAGCAGCCAAGACCTAGGGGAGGGAGCCTACGAGCAGTGCTTC
-	-	TRBV6-5	TRBJ1-1	CASSYGQAAEAFF	TGTGCCAGCAGTTACGGGCAGGCCGCCGAAGCTTTCTTT
TRBD1	-	TRBV7-2	TRBJ1-5	CASSQGEDQPQHF	TGTGCCAGCAGCCAGGGGGAAGACCAGCCCCAGCATTTT
-	-	TRBV27	TRBJ1-1	CASPLGGYTEAFF	TGTGCCAGCCCTCTCGGGGGGTACACTGAAGCTTTCTTT
-	-	TRBV28	TRBJ2-7	CASSLGRGTPYEQYF	TGTGCCAGCAGTTTGGGGCGGGGGACACCCTACGAGCAGTACTTC
TRBD1	-	TRBV30	TRBJ1-5	CAWPDRDGQPQHF	TGTGCCTGGCCCGACAGGGACGGTCAGCCCCAGCATTTT
-	-	TRBV11-3	TRBJ1-4	CASSRGSNEKLFF	TGTGCCAGCAGCCGCGGTTCTAATGAAAAACTGTTTTTT
-	-	TRBV27	TRBJ1-3	CASSAAGNPGNTIYF	TGTGCCAGCAGTGCAGCAGGGAATCCTGGAAACACCATATATTTT
TRBD2	-	TRBV7-2	TRBJ2-1	CASSFGRLAGGDNEQFF	TGTGCCAGCAGCTTTGGAAGACTAGCGGGAGGAGACAATGAGCAGTTCTTC
-	-	TRBV3-1/TRBV3-2	TRBJ1-2	CASSQLLSANYGYTF	TGTGCCAGCAGCCAACTACTAAGCGCTAACTATGGCTACACCTTC
TRBD1	-	TRBV10-3	TRBJ2-1	CAIRDRGRVDEQFF	TGTGCCATCAGAGACAGGGGAAGGGTGGATGAGCAGTTCTTC
-	-	TRBV7-9	TRBJ1-1	CASSLEVWGGAPEAFF	TGTGCCAGCAGCTTAGAAGTTTGGGGGGGGGCCCCTGAAGCTTTCTTT
TRBD1	-	TRBV7-9	TRBJ2-3	CASSRTGGMSDTQYF	TGTGCCAGCAGCCGGACAGGGGGCATGTCAGATACGCAGTATTTT
-	-	TRBV27	TRBJ2-3	CASSPNTDTQYF	TGTGCCAGCAGTCCCAATACAGATACGCAGTATTTT
-	-	TRBV6-5	TRBJ1-2	CASSYQDRIYGYTF	TGTGCCAGCAGTTACCAGGACAGAATCTATGGCTACACCTTC
TRBD1	-	TRBV19	TRBJ2-2	CASSTQTGSDTGELFF	TGTGCCAGTAGTACACAGACAGGGTCTGACACCGGGGAGCTGTTTTTT
-	-	TRBV9	TRBJ1-3	CASSVELQGVGNTIYF	TGTGCCAGCAGCGTAGAATTACAGGGCGTAGGAAACACCATATATTTT
TRBD1	-	TRBV10-3	TRBJ2-7	CAISELGTGTSEQYF	TGTGCCATCAGTGAGTTAGGGACAGGGACTTCCGAGCAGTACTTC
-	-	TRBV4-3	TRBJ1-3	CASSQDRGWTGNTIYF	TGCGCCAGCAGCCAAGACAGGGGATGGACTGGAAACACCATATATTTT